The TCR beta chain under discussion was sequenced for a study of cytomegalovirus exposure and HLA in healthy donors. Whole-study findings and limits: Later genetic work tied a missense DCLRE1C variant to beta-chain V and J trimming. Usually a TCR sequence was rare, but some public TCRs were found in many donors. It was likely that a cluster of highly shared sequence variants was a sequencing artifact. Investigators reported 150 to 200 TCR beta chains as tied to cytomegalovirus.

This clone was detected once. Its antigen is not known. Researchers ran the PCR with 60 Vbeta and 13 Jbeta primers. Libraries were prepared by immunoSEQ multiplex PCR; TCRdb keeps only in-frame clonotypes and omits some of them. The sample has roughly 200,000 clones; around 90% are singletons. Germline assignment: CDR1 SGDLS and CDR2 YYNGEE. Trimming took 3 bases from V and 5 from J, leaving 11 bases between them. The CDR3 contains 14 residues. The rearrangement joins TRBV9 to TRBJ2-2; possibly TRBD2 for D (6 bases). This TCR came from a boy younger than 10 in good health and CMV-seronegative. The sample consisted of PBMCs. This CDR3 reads CASSAPGGTGELFF. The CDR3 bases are TGTGCCAGCAGCGCGCCCGGGGGAACCGGGGAGCTGTTTTTT.